Following are 6 T cell receptor beta chains from one sample sequenced in a study of Graves' ophthalmopathy and Graves' hyperthyroidism. RNA transcripts provided the template for amplifying TCR beta CDR3 regions. After a first-round RT-PCR with HTBI primers, a second-round multiplex PCR was run. MiXCR, applied by TCRdb to the multiplex PCR reads, yields one record per CDR3 protein. Seen here are a few hundred thousand distinct CDR3 sequences, less than 40% observed once, and the top ten hold less than 4.5%. The source material was peripheral blood or thyroid tissue (not recorded which). The receptor set was obtained from an adult man with Graves' hyperthyroidism.

Many counts were recorded for this clonotype. This rearrangement joins TRBV19 to TRBJ2-7; D not resolved. V was clipped by 1 base and J by 5 bases, with 9 bases between them. Germline V gene lookup returns CDR1 LNHDA and CDR2 SQIVND (reference sequence). This CDR3 has 13 amino acids. The DNA for the CDR3 is TGTGCCAGTAGTATAGCGGGTGACGACGAGCAGTACTTC. Translated, it gives CASSIAGDDEQYF.

This clonotype is a singleton in its sample. This may be a read error: a much more frequent sequence differs by one nucleotide. The conserved phenylalanine or tryptophan is not found at the CDR3 terminus, so this likely reflects a read error. The chain couples TRBV5-1 to TRBJ1-1, with 8 bases lining up with TRBD1. The germline CDR1 and CDR2 sequences are SGHRS and YFSETQ. The CDR3 length is 13 residues. The CDR3: CASSLVGDREAFS. The DNA for the CDR3 is TGTGCCAGCAGCTTGGTGGGGGACAGGGAAGCTTTCTCT.

This clonotype appeared many times. The V call is TRBV9, the J call TRBJ1-6; D not resolved. With 3 bases removed from V and 8 bases from J, the gap between germline ends came to 6 bases. Per the germline V gene, CDR1 is SGDLS and CDR2 is YYNGEE. CDR3 length equals 12 residues. The CDR3 protein is CASSGGDSPLHF. For the CDR3, the DNA is TGTGCCAGCAGCGGTGGAGATTCACCCCTCCACTTT.

The sample holds many counts of this clonotype. This rearrangement joins TRBV9 to TRBJ1-3; D is perhaps TRBD1 (6 bases). The CDR3 contains 15 residues. Trimming shortened V by 3 bases and J by 0 bases, and 10 bases separated the two germline ends. Germline V gives CDR1 SGDLS, CDR2 YYNGEE. In DNA form, the CDR3 reads TGTGCCAGCAGCGACCGGGACAACTCTGGAAACACCATATATTTT. Translated, it gives CASSDRDNSGNTIYF.

A remark on this clonotype: One end of the junction fails to match germline, which may point to a read error. The J gene is TRBJ2-3, the V gene TRBV2; TRBD2 aligns across 9 bases. Germline V gene data show CDR1 as SNHLY and CDR2 as FYNNEI. This CDR3 contains 16 residues. Here the CDR3 DNA reads TGTGCCAGCAGTCAAGCTAGCGGGATCAACACAGATACGCAGTATTTT. It translates to CASSQASGINTDTQYF.

The V and J genes are TRBV7-2 and TRBJ2-7, with 9 bases matching TRBD1. The V gene's germline CDR1 is SGHTA and CDR2 FQGNSA. The CDR3 runs 15 residues. The J segment lost 2 bases and the V segment lost 5 bases, leaving 7 bases of the junction unmatched. CDR3 sequence reads: CASSGGQGRTYEQYF. The CDR3 DNA sequence: TGTGCCAGCAGCGGGGGACAGGGTCGAACCTACGAGCAGTACTTC.